Listed below are T cell receptor beta chains from one sample, sequenced in a study of shared clonotypes between healthy human individuals. Data came from immunoSEQ multiplex PCR; TCRdb stores just in-frame clones and leaves some out. The table lists 2 million to 2.5 million clones, approximately 94% of them singletons. Sequenced input: naive CD8+ T cells from PBMCs. These TCRs come from a man between 18 and 35 years old in good health. Some clones in this sample may be carry-over from other donors' samples. CDR3s include the opening cysteine and the closing phenylalanine or tryptophan. Fields, in order: clone size, J gene, D gene, V gene, CDR3 length, CDR3 DNA, CDR3 protein. The D gene is left open where the match is weak. For some rows the clone size is stated as once, few or many, or as a class when expanded; others skip it.

size: NA
J: TRBJ2-1
D: TRBD2
V: TRBV11-2
length: 16
DNA: TGTGCCAGCAGCTTAGATCTAGCGGGTAACTACAATGAGCAGTTCTTC
CDR3: CASSLDLAGNYNEQFF

size: NA
J: TRBJ2-1
D: TRBD1
V: TRBV9
length: 17
DNA: TGTGCCAGCAGCGTAGGGTGGGGACAGGGGGCCTACAATGAGCAGTTCTTC
CDR3: CASSVGWGQGAYNEQFF

size: NA
J: TRBJ1-2
D: NA
V: TRBV4-2
length: 14
DNA: TGTGCCAGCAGCCAAGACTGGGGGCAGGATGGCTACACCTTC
CDR3: CASSQDWGQDGYTF

size: NA
J: TRBJ1-3
D: NA
V: TRBV11-2
length: 16
DNA: TGTGCCAGCAGCGAGGGACCTGCCACTTCTGGAAACACCATATATTTT
CDR3: CASSEGPATSGNTIYF

size: NA
J: TRBJ1-2
D: NA
V: TRBV6-5
length: 14
DNA: TGTGCCAGCAGTTACTCGGAGGGCGGCTATGGCTACACCTTC
CDR3: CASSYSEGGYGYTF

size: NA
J: TRBJ2-3
D: NA
V: TRBV6-6
length: 16
DNA: TGTGCCAGCAGCCCCGCGGACAGCTCTCGCACAGATACGCAGTATTTT
CDR3: CASSPADSSRTDTQYF

size: NA
J: TRBJ1-3
D: NA
V: TRBV9
length: 16
DNA: TGTGCCAGCAGCCCTCTAGAGGTGGGGGCAGGAAACACCATATATTTT
CDR3: CASSPLEVGAGNTIYF

size: NA
J: TRBJ2-7
D: NA
V: TRBV27
length: 11
DNA: TGTGCCAGCAGTTCATTCTACGAGCAGTACTTC
CDR3: CASSSFYEQYF

size: NA
J: TRBJ1-1
D: NA
V: TRBV11-3
length: 14
DNA: TGTGCCAGCAGCTCGAGGGGGAGGAACACTGAAGCTTTCTTT
CDR3: CASSSRGRNTEAFF

size: NA
J: TRBJ2-1
D: NA
V: TRBV19
length: 12
DNA: TGTGCCAGTATCGGCTCTTACAATGAGCAGTTCTTC
CDR3: CASIGSYNEQFF

size: NA
J: TRBJ2-7
D: NA
V: TRBV19
length: 13
DNA: TGTGCCAGTAGTATCGACTCTTCCTACGAGCAGTACTTC
CDR3: CASSIDSSYEQYF

size: once
J: TRBJ2-7
D: TRBD1
V: TRBV6-1
length: 15
DNA: TGTGCCAGCAGTGAGACCGGGACAGGGGTTTCCGAGCAGTACTTC
CDR3: CASSETGTGVSEQYF

size: NA
J: TRBJ2-7
D: TRBD2
V: TRBV19
length: 14
DNA: TGTGCCAGTAGTCCCGGGACTAGCGGCTACGAGCAGTACTTC
CDR3: CASSPGTSGYEQYF

size: NA
J: TRBJ2-5
D: NA
V: TRBV9
length: 11
DNA: TGTGCCAGCAGCGTTCTAGAGACCCAGTACTTC
CDR3: CASSVLETQYF

size: once
J: TRBJ2-6
D: NA
V: TRBV9
length: 20
DNA: TGTGCCAGCAGTTCCTTAGGGGTGGCGGGCGACCCCTCTGGGGCCAACGTCCTGACTTTC
CDR3: CASSSLGVAGDPSGANVLTF

size: NA
J: TRBJ2-5
D: NA
V: TRBV7-9
length: 18
DNA: TGTGCCAGCAGCTCCCACTCCTCGATTCCAACTGGGCAAGAGACCCAGTACTTC
CDR3: CASSSHSSIPTGQETQYF

size: NA
J: TRBJ2-1
D: NA
V: TRBV5-6
length: 15
DNA: TGTGCCAGCAGCCGGACAGGGAGGGCTTACAATGAGCAGTTCTTC
CDR3: CASSRTGRAYNEQFF

size: NA
J: TRBJ2-1
D: TRBD2
V: TRBV4-2
length: 16
DNA: TGTGCCAGCAGCCAAGATTTGGGCGGGAGGGTCAATGAGCAGTTCTTC
CDR3: CASSQDLGGRVNEQFF

size: NA
J: TRBJ2-1
D: NA
V: TRBV2
length: 16
DNA: TGTGCCAGCAGCGACGAGGCACCCGGGCCATACAATGAGCAGTTCTTC
CDR3: CASSDEAPGPYNEQFF

size: few
J: TRBJ1-2
D: TRBD1
V: TRBV7-2
length: 16
DNA: TGTGCCAGCAGCTTAGGGCCACCAGGGGGCGACTATGGCTACACCTTC
CDR3: CASSLGPPGGDYGYTF

size: once
J: TRBJ1-4
D: NA
V: TRBV7-9
length: 14
DNA: TGTGCCAGCAGGGGGGGACAACATGGTGAAAAACTGTTTTTT
CDR3: CASRGGQHGEKLFF

size: NA
J: TRBJ2-1
D: NA
V: TRBV7-9
length: 12
DNA: TGTGCCAGCAGCTTAGGAGGGATTGAGCAGTTCTTC
CDR3: CASSLGGIEQFF

size: NA
J: TRBJ1-5
D: NA
V: TRBV19
length: 14
DNA: TGTGCCAGTAGTTTTGACAAATACAATCAGCCCCAGCATTTT
CDR3: CASSFDKYNQPQHF

size: once
J: TRBJ1-1
D: NA
V: TRBV28
length: 14
DNA: TGTGCCAGCAGTTTATTGAGCGGACCCTCCGGAGCTTTCTTT
CDR3: CASSLLSGPSGAFF

size: NA
J: TRBJ2-2
D: NA
V: TRBV11-2
length: 13
DNA: TGTGCCAGCAGCCCCAGTTTAACCGGGGAGCTGTTTTTT
CDR3: CASSPSLTGELFF

size: once
J: TRBJ2-7
D: TRBD2
V: TRBV5-1
length: 16
DNA: TGCGCCAGCAGCCCCGGGACTAGTATAAAGGCCTACGAGCAGTACTTC
CDR3: CASSPGTSIKAYEQYF

size: NA
J: TRBJ1-1
D: NA
V: TRBV5-1
length: 14
DNA: TGCGCCAGCAGCTTGGACAGGTCGAACACTGAAGCTTTCTTT
CDR3: CASSLDRSNTEAFF

size: once
J: TRBJ1-2
D: NA
V: TRBV19
length: 17
DNA: TGTGCCAGTAGGGTGACCGGGACGGTGGCCTATACCTATGGCTACACCTTC
CDR3: CASRVTGTVAYTYGYTF

size: NA
J: TRBJ2-3
D: NA
V: TRBV28
length: 15
DNA: TGTGCCAGCAGGCCGCGAGCGGGCCTCACAGATACGCAGTATTTT
CDR3: CASRPRAGLTDTQYF

size: NA
J: TRBJ2-7
D: NA
V: TRBV7-9
length: 14
DNA: TGTGCCAGCAGCCAAGTGGTCTCCACCTACGAGCAGTACTTC
CDR3: CASSQVVSTYEQYF

size: NA
J: TRBJ2-1
D: NA
V: TRBV27
length: 17
DNA: TGTGCCAGCAGTTTATTTGCAGGAACAAGCTCCTACAATGAGCAGTTCTTC
CDR3: CASSLFAGTSSYNEQFF

size: few
J: TRBJ1-1
D: TRBD1
V: TRBV6-5
length: 14
DNA: TGTGCCAGCAGTACCAGGGGGCTAGGCACTGAAGCTTTCTTT
CDR3: CASSTRGLGTEAFF

size: NA
J: TRBJ2-1
D: NA
V: TRBV25-1
length: 14
DNA: TGTGCCAGCAGTCCCCAGGCGGTCGGCAATGAGCAGTTCTTC
CDR3: CASSPQAVGNEQFF

size: NA
J: TRBJ2-5
D: NA
V: TRBV4-2
length: 14
DNA: TGTGCCAGCAGCACCCGGACAGCCCAAGAGACCCAGTACTTC
CDR3: CASSTRTAQETQYF

size: NA
J: TRBJ1-2
D: NA
V: TRBV19
length: 18
DNA: TGTGCCAGTAGTATAGATGCCGTGGGTCAGGGACGGGACTATGGCTACACCTTC
CDR3: CASSIDAVGQGRDYGYTF

size: NA
J: TRBJ1-5
D: NA
V: TRBV12-5
length: 12
DNA: TGTGCTAGTGGTTTGTTTGGAGGGCCCCAGCATTTT
CDR3: CASGLFGGPQHF

size: NA
J: TRBJ2-7
D: TRBD1
V: TRBV5-1
length: 14
DNA: TGCGCCAGCAGCGTGAGACAGGGCGACGGCGAGCAGTACTTC
CDR3: CASSVRQGDGEQYF

size: NA
J: TRBJ1-2
D: TRBD1
V: TRBV6-6
length: 13
DNA: TGTGCCAGCAGCCATGAGGGGGCGCGCGGCTACACCTTC
CDR3: CASSHEGARGYTF

size: NA
J: TRBJ2-7
D: TRBD1
V: TRBV6-6
length: 15
DNA: TGTGCCAGCAGTTACGGGACAGGGAGTACCTACGAGCAGTACTTC
CDR3: CASSYGTGSTYEQYF

size: NA
J: TRBJ1-2
D: NA
V: TRBV4-3
length: 13
DNA: TGCGCCAGCAGCCGTAGCCTAAACTATGGCTACACCTTC
CDR3: CASSRSLNYGYTF

size: NA
J: TRBJ2-7
D: NA
V: TRBV4-1
length: 16
DNA: TGCGCCAGCAGCCAAGGTTCCACGGGGAGCTCCTACGAGCAGTACTTC
CDR3: CASSQGSTGSSYEQYF

size: NA
J: TRBJ1-1
D: TRBD1
V: TRBV5-1
length: 15
DNA: TGCGCCAGCAGCTCCTGGACAGGGGGGAACACTGAAGCTTTCTTT
CDR3: CASSSWTGGNTEAFF

size: NA
J: TRBJ2-7
D: NA
V: TRBV5-6
length: 14
DNA: TGTGCCAGCAGCTTGGGCGGCACCAACTACGAGCAGTACTTC
CDR3: CASSLGGTNYEQYF

size: NA
J: TRBJ2-5
D: TRBD2
V: TRBV9
length: 15
DNA: TGTGCCAGCAGTGGGTCGGGAGGACCCCAAGAGACCCAGTACTTC
CDR3: CASSGSGGPQETQYF

size: NA
J: TRBJ1-1
D: NA
V: TRBV7-9
length: 11
DNA: TGTGCCAGCAGCTCGACAGGCGAAGCTTTCTTT
CDR3: CASSSTGEAFF

size: NA
J: TRBJ2-7
D: TRBD1
V: TRBV5-1
length: 15
DNA: TGCGCCAGCAGCCAATCCGGGACAGGATTCTACGAGCAGTACTTC
CDR3: CASSQSGTGFYEQYF

size: once
J: TRBJ2-7
D: NA
V: TRBV14
length: 14
DNA: TGTGCCAGCAGCCCCCGGGACGGGTCCTACGAGCAGTACTTC
CDR3: CASSPRDGSYEQYF

size: NA
J: TRBJ2-3
D: TRBD2
V: TRBV5-1
length: 17
DNA: TGCGCCAGCAGCTTGGGATGGGGCGGGAGCGGCACAGATACGCAGTATTTT
CDR3: CASSLGWGGSGTDTQYF